This T cell receptor (beta chain) was captured in a study of patients and donors after allogeneic stem cell transplantation. TCRdb passed the RT-PCR reads through MiXCR, listing each CDR3 protein once. The table records about 400,000 distinct CDR3 sequences, roughly 16% of them present only once. The specimen was blood, either unsorted or a sorted T cell fraction (not recorded which). This clonotype was obtained from a human donor who was either an allogeneic HSCT recipient or a stem cell or donor lymphocyte infusion donor (not recorded which). It is not recorded whose cells these are; they may come from a transplant donor.

In DNA, the CDR3 is TGTGCCAGCAGCCAAAAAAACAACTATGGCTACACCTTC. Its protein is CASSQKNNYGYTF. The rearrangement joins TRBV3-1 to TRBJ1-2, with D uncertain. Germline CDR1 reads LGHDT; CDR2 reads YNNKEL (reference sequence). CDR3 size: 13 residues. V lost 2 bases and J lost 2, with 6 bases in between. The full variable domain, in which reference TRBV3-1 and TRBJ1-2 provide the parts outside the CDR3, is DTAVSQTPKYLVTQMGNDKSIKCEQNLGHDTMYWYKQDSKKFLKIMFSYNNKELIINETVPNRFSPKSPDKAHLNLHINSLELGDSAVYFCASSQKNNYGYTFGSGTRLTVV.